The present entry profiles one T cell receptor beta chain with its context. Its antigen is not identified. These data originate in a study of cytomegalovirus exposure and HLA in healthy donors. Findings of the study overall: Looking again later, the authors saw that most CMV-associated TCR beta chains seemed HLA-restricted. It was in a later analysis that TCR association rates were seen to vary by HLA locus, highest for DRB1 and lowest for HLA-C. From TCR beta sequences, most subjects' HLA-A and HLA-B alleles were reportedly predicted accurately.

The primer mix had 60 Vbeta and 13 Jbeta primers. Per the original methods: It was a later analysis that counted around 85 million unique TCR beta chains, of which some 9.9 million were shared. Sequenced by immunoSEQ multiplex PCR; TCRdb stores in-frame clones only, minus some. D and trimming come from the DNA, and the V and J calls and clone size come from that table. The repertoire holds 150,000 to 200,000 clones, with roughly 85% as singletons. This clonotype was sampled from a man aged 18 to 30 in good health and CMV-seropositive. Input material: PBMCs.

The DNA for the CDR3 is TGTGCCAGCAGTGAGCGAGATACGCAGTATTTT. This encodes CASSERDTQYF. This chain connects TRBV6-1 to TRBJ2-3; D remains unclear. The germline V and J ends were trimmed by 3 bases and 5 bases, with 3 bases remaining between them. Germline values: CDR1 MNHNS, CDR2 SASEGT. The CDR3 covers 11 residues.